This is a list of T cell receptor beta chains from one sample in a study of T cell repertoires in cytomegalovirus infection. TCRdb ran MiXCR on the reads and lists one entry per CDR3 protein. There are almost 550,000 distinct CDR3 sequences in the sample; approximately 15% occur only once, and roughly 25% lies in the top ten. Sequenced sample: CD8+ T cells from PBMCs. Receptor source: a human donor in good health (CMV status not recorded). Some clones in this sample may be carry-over from other donors' samples. CDR3s leave out the opening cysteine and the closing phenylalanine or tryptophan. Fields, in order: V gene, clone size, J gene, CDR3 protein. Size is omitted from some rows. Given values are once, few, many or a class for expanded clones.

V: TRBV13
size: .
J: TRBJ1-6
CDR3: ASSRGRSPLH

V: TRBV28
size: few
J: TRBJ2-3
CDR3: ASRTGTGSTDTQY

V: TRBV7-9
size: .
J: TRBJ1-2
CDR3: ASSLGYTNYGYT

V: TRBV30
size: few
J: TRBJ2-3
CDR3: AWSAGQGSPDTQY

V: TRBV9
size: few
J: TRBJ1-2
CDR3: ASSLDRADGYGYT

V: TRBV28
size: many
J: TRBJ1-4
CDR3: ASSFRTGTTNEKLF

V: TRBV25-1
size: .
J: TRBJ2-7
CDR3: ASSESNPDRVGEQY

V: TRBV14
size: .
J: TRBJ2-2
CDR3: ASSPDRGENHGELF

V: TRBV6-1
size: .
J: TRBJ2-5
CDR3: ASRGGQIKQETQY

V: TRBV6-5
size: many
J: TRBJ2-3
CDR3: ASSYSWTSINTQY

V: TRBV6-5
size: many
J: TRBJ1-2
CDR3: ASSYRRDREDGYT

V: TRBV28
size: many
J: TRBJ2-7
CDR3: ASSLTRVAGPYEQY

V: TRBV27
size: few
J: TRBJ2-7
CDR3: ASSLTQRGGLNEQY

V: TRBV28
size: many
J: TRBJ1-6
CDR3: ASSSPTGAPEDNSPLH

V: TRBV7-3
size: many
J: TRBJ2-1
CDR3: ASSPGGRVGRAVTSSYNEQF

V: TRBV7-7
size: many
J: TRBJ2-5
CDR3: ASSYGLAGLETQY

V: TRBV12-3/TRBV12-4
size: many
J: TRBJ1-2
CDR3: ASSWGGNGYT

V: TRBV25-1
size: many
J: TRBJ2-1
CDR3: ASSAGTGYNEQF

V: TRBV11-2
size: .
J: TRBJ2-3
CDR3: ASSAGTHTETQY

V: TRBV4-1
size: few
J: TRBJ2-2
CDR3: ASSHGRGATGELF

V: TRBV11-2
size: many
J: TRBJ2-1
CDR3: ASSFMDRGVYNEQF

V: TRBV7-6
size: few
J: TRBJ1-3
CDR3: ASSLVGEAGNTIY

V: TRBV6-1
size: many
J: TRBJ2-7
CDR3: ASRNRTGRFSEQY

V: TRBV12-3/TRBV12-4
size: few
J: TRBJ1-1
CDR3: ASSQGWKTEAF

V: TRBV29-1
size: .
J: TRBJ1-2
CDR3: SVPTGGPIFA

V: TRBV6-1
size: few
J: TRBJ1-3
CDR3: ASSHGQGLDGNTIY

V: TRBV5-1
size: many
J: TRBJ2-1
CDR3: ASSLRQEAFTEQF

V: TRBV7-3
size: few
J: TRBJ2-2
CDR3: ASSLGYGQENTGELF

V: TRBV7-9
size: few
J: TRBJ1-1
CDR3: ASSLAKGGARNTEAF

V: TRBV5-6
size: .
J: TRBJ2-1
CDR3: ASSVGLNEQF

V: TRBV28
size: few
J: TRBJ1-1
CDR3: ASRDLGEGAF

V: TRBV7-9
size: many
J: TRBJ1-2
CDR3: ASSLDRGTGGYT

V: TRBV6-6
size: few
J: TRBJ1-6
CDR3: ASSDHRSYNSPLH

V: TRBV11-2
size: .
J: TRBJ2-7
CDR3: ASSLGQGLKEQY

V: TRBV5-6
size: .
J: TRBJ2-7
CDR3: ASSSSWGGYYEQY

V: TRBV6-1
size: many
J: TRBJ1-6
CDR3: ASSQKVRDGNSPLH

V: TRBV6-1
size: many
J: TRBJ1-5
CDR3: ASSSVTGGWQPQH

V: TRBV19
size: many
J: TRBJ1-1
CDR3: ASSISPPGGENTEAF

V: TRBV2
size: .
J: TRBJ1-2
CDR3: ASSDVTGGDGYT

V: TRBV28
size: .
J: TRBJ2-7
CDR3: ASNPRDSVTYEQY

V: TRBV28
size: few
J: TRBJ1-2
CDR3: ASRDPSSGGYT

V: TRBV12-3/TRBV12-4
size: many
J: TRBJ2-5
CDR3: ASSWGRKGKRGETQY

V: TRBV19
size: few
J: TRBJ2-1
CDR3: ASSIPLVGTSGYNEQF

V: TRBV5-1
size: .
J: TRBJ1-2
CDR3: ASLGPYGYT

V: TRBV11-2
size: many
J: TRBJ1-2
CDR3: ASSQDGPNYGYT

V: TRBV4-2
size: few
J: TRBJ1-1
CDR3: ASSNAGSAF

V: TRBV13
size: .
J: TRBJ1-1
CDR3: ASSLGRPVEAF

V: TRBV6-1
size: many
J: TRBJ2-7
CDR3: ASSRKLEAFYEQY

V: TRBV27
size: many
J: TRBJ2-1
CDR3: ASSSPLPASSYNEQF

V: TRBV7-9
size: many
J: TRBJ2-7
CDR3: ASSPVYEQY

V: TRBV7-9
size: few
J: TRBJ2-1
CDR3: ASSPGTGPF

V: TRBV27
size: few
J: TRBJ2-1
CDR3: ASSLQGGYNEQF

V: TRBV6-6
size: few
J: TRBJ2-1
CDR3: ASRPDRYNEQF